This T cell receptor (beta chain) was profiled in a study of blood T cells in healthy people across ages. Findings and limits, study-wide: CMV status of donors was not determined, possibly confounding expanded clonotype changes. Long-lived donors exceeded aged donors in naive CD4+ cells and diversity.

A second roughly 6 to 11 cycle PCR used barcoded and J-beta primers. TCRdb re-called the 5' RACE reads with MiXCR, one entry per CDR3 protein. The sample lists about 580,000 distinct CDR3 sequences, around 50% seen once, with about 22% in the top ten. A word on this clonotype: The antigen is unknown.

This CDR3 is 14 amino acids long. The ends lost 4 bases at V and 8 bases at J; junction bases unmatched: 7. Germline CDR1 reads SEHNR; CDR2 reads FQNEAQ (reference sequence). The sequence derives from an elderly man in good health. The V and J genes are TRBV7-9 and TRBJ2-1; 8 bases are shared with TRBD2. Specimen: blood. The CDR3: CASSSTSGFYEQFF. The DNA of the CDR3 is TGTGCCAGCAGCTCCACTAGCGGATTCTATGAGCAGTTCTTC.